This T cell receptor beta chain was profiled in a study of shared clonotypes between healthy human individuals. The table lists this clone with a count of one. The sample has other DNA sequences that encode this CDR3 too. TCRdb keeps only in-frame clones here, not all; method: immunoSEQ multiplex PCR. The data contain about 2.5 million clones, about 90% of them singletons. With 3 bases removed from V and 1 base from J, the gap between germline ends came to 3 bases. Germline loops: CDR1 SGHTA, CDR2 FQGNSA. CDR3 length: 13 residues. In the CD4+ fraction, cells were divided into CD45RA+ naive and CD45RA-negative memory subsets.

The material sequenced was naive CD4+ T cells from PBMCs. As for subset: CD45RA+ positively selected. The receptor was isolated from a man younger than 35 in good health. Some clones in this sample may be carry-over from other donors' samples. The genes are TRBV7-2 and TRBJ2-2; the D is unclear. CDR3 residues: CASSLENTGELFF. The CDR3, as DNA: TGTGCCAGCAGCTTGGAGAACACCGGGGAGCTGTTTTTT.